Given below is one T cell receptor (beta chain) in context. The specificity of this receptor is unknown. Qualities for individual bases were not recorded, and no much larger clone is one base off. The sample has other DNA sequences that encode this CDR3 too. From cysteine to phenylalanine, the CDR3 is 16 amino acids long. Only CDR3 DNA remains: 48 bases, in frame from the first base. The germline V gene gives CDR1 as MDHEN and CDR2 as SYDVKM. Germline trimming: 4 bases from V, 2 bases from J; junction bases outside gene matches: 7. The sample originates from a study of shared clonotypes between healthy human individuals (dated by TCRdb to 2019 to 2021). As for the study more broadly: The cohort comprised two women and a few men aged 18 to 49 years. To estimate repertoire size and how much clonotype sharing occurs between individuals, the study deeply sequenced the blood TCR repertoires of five healthy adults. Each donor's leukapheresis produced roughly between roughly 0.85 and 9.5 billion PBMCs. To increase sequencing depth and limit assay-specific biases, TCR repertoire library preparation and sequencing were carried out by different laboratories using diverse techniques. The research as a whole found: Pairwise subsampling led to the expectation that sequencing depth would affect the degree of clonotype sharing among donors. Sampling was restricted to blood, and TCR repertoires in tissues likely differ from the TCR repertoires found in blood. The genetic and exposure-history diversity represented was limited by the small number of donors.

Using the deep immunoSEQ assay, TCR CDR3 regions were amplified from genomic DNA by multiplex PCR. Extracted genomic DNA from each cell subset was distributed evenly across all wells of several immunoSEQ 96-well plates, and each plate was treated as a replicate. Each replicate PCR for unsorted PBMC received roughly 300 ng genomic DNA, equal to tens of thousands of T cell genomes. Ten immunoSEQ deep assay plates were used to sequence the unsorted PBMC genomic DNA. The purified libraries were quantified using a Qubit 3.0 fluorometer, sized with a Bioanalyzer 2100, and then quantified again using the KAPA Library Quantification kit. Each immunoSEQ 96-well plate was sequenced on its own single-read 150-cycle Illumina NextSeq 550 flow cell. As for the authors' bioinformatics: The immunoSEQ output contained only junctional sequences without quality scores, so filtering could not match that applied to full-length reads. Sequences were annotated with PyIR, a Python wrapper for IgBLAST v1.9, and V/J genes and CDR3 were assigned using IMGT germline references. Reads were removed for weak V/J assignments (E-value above 1e-6), missing CDR3, stop codons, out-of-frame junctions, or ambiguous translated residues. A V3J clonotype was defined by an identical inferred V gene, J gene, and CDR3 amino acid sequence. Percentage overlap between repertoires was computed as shared unique clonotypes divided by the size of the smaller repertoire. Richness of each repertoire was evaluated using RTK rarefaction, the Chao1 estimator, and Recon v2.1 estimates of unobserved clonotypes. TCRdb provides this immuneACCESS table in a form limited to in-frame rearrangements. Some clones are lacking; in checked studies, under half of them reflect an unresolved V gene, and why the rest are absent is not known. V, J and clone size reflect that table, while D and trimming were determined from the DNA. Present in this sample are approximately 470,000 clones, 81% of which were seen just once. About 13% of the sample is held by the ten biggest clonotypes.

Donors were healthy HIV-negative adults with no recently reported acute infections or vaccinations. Only Caucasian adults living in Nashville, Tennessee, USA were represented among the donors. For unsorted samples, about 90 million PBMCs were counted and genomic DNA was extracted with the QIAamp DNA Blood Mini kit. Blood was obtained by leukapheresis, after which PBMCs were separated by Ficoll-Histopaque density gradient centrifugation and cryopreserved in liquid nitrogen vapor phase. This clonotype originated in a woman aged 40 to 55 in good health. Some clones in this sample may be carry-over from other donors' samples. The sequenced sample consisted of PBMCs. This chain joins TRBV28 to TRBJ2-3, with TRBD2 identical over 9 junction bases. The CDR3 corresponds to CASSSSSGTSTDTQYF. The nucleotides are TGTGCCAGCAGTTCATCTAGCGGGACTTCCACAGATACGCAGTATTTT.